This T cell receptor beta chain comes out of a study of T cells after posttransplantation cyclophosphamide. V dropped 2 bases and J dropped 0 bases, with 12 bases sitting between them. This CDR3 contains 16 residues. Per germline, CDR1 LGHNT and CDR2 FRNRAP. Overall study results and limits: Recipient CMV seropositivity and CMV reactivation strongly tracked TRB clonality.

Note on this clone: Its antigen is unidentified.

TCRdb keeps only in-frame clones here, not all; method: immunoSEQ multiplex PCR. The table records almost 5,500 clones, around 92% of them present only once. This TCR was sampled from a woman aged 55-75 years in good health, CMV-negative, and a related stem cell transplant donor. The J gene is TRBJ2-3, the V gene TRBV12-5, with D possibly TRBD2 on 6 matching bases. Sequencing was performed on CD4+ T cells sorted from bone marrow. The CDR3 DNA is TGTGCTAGTGGTTTGAGAGCAGGGACTAGCACAGATACGCAGTATTTT. This translates into CASGLRAGTSTDTQYF.